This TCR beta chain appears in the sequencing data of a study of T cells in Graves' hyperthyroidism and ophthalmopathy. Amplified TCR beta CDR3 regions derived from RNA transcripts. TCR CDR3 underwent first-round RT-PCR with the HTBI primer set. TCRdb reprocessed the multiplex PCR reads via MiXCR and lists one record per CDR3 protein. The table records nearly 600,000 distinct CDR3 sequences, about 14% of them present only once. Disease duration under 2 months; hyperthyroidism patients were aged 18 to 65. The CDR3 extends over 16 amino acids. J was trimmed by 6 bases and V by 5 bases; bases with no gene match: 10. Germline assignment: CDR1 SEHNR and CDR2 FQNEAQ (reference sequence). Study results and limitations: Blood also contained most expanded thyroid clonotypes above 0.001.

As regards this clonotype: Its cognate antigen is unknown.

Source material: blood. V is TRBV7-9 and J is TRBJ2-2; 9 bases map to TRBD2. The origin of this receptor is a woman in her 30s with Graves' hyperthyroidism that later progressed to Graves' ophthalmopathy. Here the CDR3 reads CASSELAGVNPGELFF. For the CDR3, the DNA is TGTGCCAGCAGCGAGTTAGCGGGAGTGAATCCCGGGGAGCTGTTTTTT. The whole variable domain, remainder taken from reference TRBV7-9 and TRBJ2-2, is DTGVSQNPRHKITKRGQNVTFRCDPISEHNRLYWYRQTLGQGPEFLTYFQNEAQLEKSRLLSDRFSAERPKGSFSTLEIQRTEQGDSAMYLCASSELAGVNPGELFFGEGSRLTVL.